Each of the 28 T cell receptor beta chains below was sequenced from the same sample in a study of beta chain features in type 1 diabetes. Which antigens these TCRs recognize remains unknown. Overall study findings and caveats: All four CD4+ subsets of Type 1 diabetes patients contained TCRB CDR3s that were moderately but significantly shorter.

Investigators reverse transcribed all isolated RNA, so they sequenced expressed TCRB transcripts. Clones were read by immunoSEQ multiplex PCR, and TCRdb kept only the in-frame ones, dropping some. The sample yields some 200,000 clones, 16% seen once. The sequenced sample was naive CD4+ T cells from blood. The receptors here all came from a man aged 25 to 40 with type 1 diabetes.

The rearrangement uses TRBV7-9 and TRBJ2-7, with D tentatively TRBD1 (6 bases). Germline CDR1 SEHNR, CDR2 FQNEAQ (reference sequence). V lost 3 bases to trimming and J lost 5 bases, with 14 bases between them. The CDR3 spans 14 residues. CDR3 nucleotide sequence: TGTGCCAGCAGCTTGAATACAGGGCAGAACGAGCAGTACTTC. It yields the protein CASSLNTGQNEQYF.

This chain connects TRBV23-1 to TRBJ2-7, with 8 bases lining up with TRBD1. TRBV23-1 is treated as an ORF (open reading frame) with a function not yet certain. The junction had 11 bases not matched to a gene; V was cut back by 4 bases and J by 3 bases. This CDR3 is built from 16 residues. CDR3 loop: CASSPKGQVENYEQYF. The CDR3 nucleotides read TGCGCCAGCAGTCCGAAGGGACAGGTGGAAAACTACGAGCAGTACTTC.

This clone turned up a few times. The rearrangement uses TRBV30 and TRBJ2-4; TRBD1 aligns across 11 bases. Losses at the gene ends were 0 bases for V and 8 bases for J; bases not matched to a gene: 9. Germline CDR1 reads GTSNPN; CDR2 reads SVGIG (reference sequence). The CDR3 sequence is 16 residues long. The CDR3 here is CAWSVKGQGVWDIQYF. The CDR3 DNA follows: TGTGCCTGGAGTGTAAAGGGACAGGGGGTTTGGGACATTCAGTACTTC.

V gene TRBV7-9 combines with J gene TRBJ2-7; weak D call: TRBD1 (5 bases). The CDR3 totals 15 residues. V gave up 2 bases and J gave up 3 bases, with 14 bases separating them. From germline, CDR1 is SEHNR and CDR2 FQNEAQ (reference sequence). The chain's CDR3 is CASSLISSTDYEQYF. The CDR3 DNA follows: TGTGCCAGCAGCTTAATAAGTTCGACAGACTACGAGCAGTACTTC.

The chain combines TRBV25-1 with TRBJ2-7; TRBD1 matches 9 bases. V was pared by 8 bases and J by 4 bases, with 12 bases of the junction left unmatched. There are 15 residues in the CDR3. Germline-derived CDR1 and CDR2 are MGHDK and SYGVNS. CDR3 nucleotide sequence: TGTGCCAGCGCTACTACCTACAGGGGGCGTTACGAGCAGTACTTC. Translation gives CASATTYRGRYEQYF.

V usage is TRBV7-2 and J usage is TRBJ2-3, with 7 bases fitting TRBD2. The CDR3 has 15 residues. Losses at the gene ends were 5 bases for V and 0 bases for J; bases not matched to a gene: 5. Per the germline V gene, CDR1 is SGHTA and CDR2 is FQGNSA. CDR3 coding DNA: TGTGCCAGCAGCCCGGGAGGTACTAGCACAGATACGCAGTATTTT. It specifies CASSPGGTSTDTQYF.

The chain joins TRBV29-1 to TRBJ1-1, with D unresolved. V lost 4 bases and J 4 bases, leaving 7 bases between the germline ends. This CDR3 spans 11 amino acids. CDR1 and CDR2 from the germline V gene are SQVTM and ANQGSEA. CDR3 residues: CSVASSTEAFF. For the CDR3, the DNA is TGCAGCGTTGCGTCATCCACTGAAGCTTTCTTT.

Comments on this clone: Other DNA sequences of this sample code for an identical CDR3. This chain uses TRBV7-2 with TRBJ2-3; D uncertain. The CDR3 contains 12 residues. V was pared by 0 bases and J by 9 bases, with 7 bases between. Germline V gives CDR1 SGHTA, CDR2 FQGNSA. The CDR3 region is CASSLAHSTQYF. In DNA form, the CDR3 reads TGTGCCAGCAGCTTAGCTCACTCCACGCAGTATTTT.

V and J are TRBV29-1 and TRBJ2-7; 10 bases match TRBD1. CDR1 and CDR2 from the germline V gene are SQVTM and ANQGSEA. This CDR3 is 14 amino acids long. With 2 bases clipped from V and 5 bases from J, the junction kept 6 bases outside the gene matches. The CDR3 spells CSVELGQGRHEQYF. The CDR3 nucleotides read TGCAGCGTTGAACTGGGACAGGGGAGGCACGAGCAGTACTTC.

The sample holds a few counts of this clone. The chain uses TRBV28 and TRBJ2-7; 9 bases match TRBD1. This CDR3 contains 15 residues. CDR1 MDHEN and CDR2 SYDVKM come from the germline V gene. Trimming took 7 bases from V and 5 from J; bases not matched to a gene: 12. The CDR3 DNA follows: TGTGCCAGCACCTTACCGGGACAGGGAAGGGACGAGCAGTACTTC. Residues: CASTLPGQGRDEQYF.

The V call is TRBV5-1, the J call TRBJ2-7, with D perhaps matching TRBD1 (6 bases). There are 14 residues in the CDR3. Germline-derived CDR1 and CDR2 are SGHRS and YFSETQ. The V end was cut by 0 bases, the J end by 2 bases, with 9 bases between. CDR3: CASSLGTDTYEQYF. CDR3 nucleotides: TGCGCCAGCAGCTTGGGGACAGACACCTACGAGCAGTACTTC.

V gene TRBV5-4 combines with J gene TRBJ2-7, with 14 bases fitting TRBD2. Germline CDR1 reads SGHNT; CDR2 reads YYREEE (reference sequence). This CDR3 is 15 amino acids long. Trimming cost V 5 bases and J 6 bases; bases outside gene matches: 7. The chain's CDR3 is CASSSTSGRAVEQYF. The CDR3 bases are TGTGCCAGCAGTTCGACTAGCGGGAGGGCCGTCGAGCAGTACTTC.

The rearrangement joins TRBV7-9 to TRBJ1-2; D unresolved. The CDR3 is 12 amino acids. Per germline, CDR1 SEHNR and CDR2 FQNEAQ (reference sequence). V was pared by 5 bases and J by 5 bases, with 9 bases between. CDR3 in amino acids: CASSPEAYGYTF. The CDR3 coding sequence is TGTGCCAGCAGCCCCGAGGCATATGGCTACACCTTC.

The genes are TRBV5-1 and TRBJ2-5; the match to TRBD1 covers 7 bases. Per germline, CDR1 SGHRS and CDR2 YFSETQ. The CDR3 sequence is 14 residues long. V was clipped by 4 bases and J by 8 bases; unmatched bases: 11. The CDR3 DNA sequence: TGCGCCAGCAGCCCGAGGGACAGTGGGGAAACCCAGTACTTC. This gives the protein CASSPRDSGETQYF.

This clone was recorded a few times. This chain joins TRBV28 and TRBJ2-3, with D possibly TRBD2 on 5 matching bases. V was shortened by 3 bases and J by 4 bases, with 11 bases between the two germline ends. CDR1 is MDHEN and CDR2 is SYDVKM in the germline V gene. CDR3 length equals 14 residues. The CDR3 loop reads CASSFGGAADTQYF. The CDR3 region has the DNA TGTGCCAGCAGTTTCGGCGGAGCGGCAGATACGCAGTATTTT. The full variable domain, with the rest looked up from reference TRBV28 and TRBJ2-3, is DVKVTQSSRYLVKRTGEKVFLECVQDMDHENMFWYRQDPGLGLRLIYFSYDVKMKEKGDIPEGYSVSREKKERFSLILESASTNQTSMYLCASSFGGAADTQYFGPGTRLTVL.

This clone was recorded a few times. The chain combines TRBV13 with TRBJ1-5; D is possibly TRBD1 (6 bases). Trimming took off 6 bases at V and 5 bases at J, with 14 bases between the two ends. Looked up from germline, CDR1 is PRHDT and CDR2 is FYEKMQ (reference sequence). This CDR3 region has 14 residues. The CDR3 reads CASRQQGTDQPQHF. The CDR3 DNA is TGTGCCAGCAGACAACAGGGAACGGATCAGCCCCAGCATTTT.

The CDR3, as DNA: TGCAGCGTTGCGTATGATACAGGGAATCAGCCCCAGCATTTT. It yields the protein CSVAYDTGNQPQHF. The chain uses TRBV29-1 and TRBJ1-5; D might be TRBD1 (6 bases). This CDR3 contains 14 residues. The germline gives CDR1 SQVTM, CDR2 ANQGSEA. V lost 4 bases to trimming and J lost 4 bases, with 14 bases between them.

The chain uses TRBV4-1 and TRBJ1-1; D possibly corresponds to TRBD1 (5 bases). The V end was cut by 1 base, the J end by 1 base, with 10 bases between. The CDR3 sequence is 15 residues long. CDR1 and CDR2 from the germline V gene are MGHRA and YSYEKL. The CDR3 region has the DNA TGCGCCAGCAGCCAAGGCGGGCAGGGGAACACTGAAGCTTTCTTT. Residues: CASSQGGQGNTEAFF.

The V call is TRBV19, the J call TRBJ2-7, with 10 bases that match TRBD1. Germline CDR1 LNHDA, CDR2 SQIVND (reference sequence). The J segment lost 4 bases and the V segment lost 6 bases, leaving 6 bases of the junction unmatched. This CDR3 spans 14 amino acids. The CDR3 here is CASRNPGQGYEQYF. As DNA, the CDR3 is TGTGCCAGTAGGAATCCGGGACAGGGGTACGAGCAGTACTTC. The whole variable domain, remainder taken from reference TRBV19 and TRBJ2-7, is DGGITQSPKYLFRKEGQNVTLSCEQNLNHDAMYWYRQDPGQGLRLIYYSQIVNDFQKGDIAEGYSVSREKKESFPLTVTSAQKNPTAFYLCASRNPGQGYEQYFGPGTRLTVT.

This chain joins TRBV7-6 and TRBJ2-3; no clear D gene. Germline V gene lookup returns CDR1 SGHVS and CDR2 FNYEAQ. The CDR3 loop spans 15 amino acids. The V end lost 0 bases, the J end lost 2 bases, and 9 bases lay between the germline ends. CDR3 bases: TGTGCCAGCAGCTTAGCGGCTAGTTCCACAGATACGCAGTATTTT. This encodes CASSLAASSTDTQYF.

The table lists this clone with a few counts. DNA for the CDR3: TGTGCCAGCAGCTTAGATACCGGTTACAATGAGCAGTTCTTC. The encoded protein is CASSLDTGYNEQFF. This chain uses TRBV7-9 with TRBJ2-1; D uncertain. The germline V gene has CDR1 SEHNR and CDR2 FQNEAQ (reference sequence). V was clipped by 1 base and J by 4 bases, with 8 bases between them. CDR3 size: 14 residues.

This clone came up a few times. The chain links TRBV7-9 to TRBJ2-2; D is undetermined. Germline V gives CDR1 SEHNR, CDR2 FQNEAQ (reference sequence). This CDR3 comprises 14 residues. The V end was cut by 5 bases, the J end by 6 bases, with 13 bases between. Here the CDR3 reads CASSLRQESGELFF. CDR3 coding DNA: TGTGCCAGCAGCCTTAGGCAGGAATCCGGGGAGCTGTTTTTT.

The chain couples TRBV29-1 to TRBJ2-1, with D possibly matching TRBD2 (6 bases). Germline values: CDR1 SQVTM, CDR2 ANQGSEA. Trimming took off 4 bases at V and 4 bases at J, with 23 bases between the two ends. There are 17 residues in the CDR3. DNA for the CDR3: TGCAGCGTTGGCCAGCTCGGGGGTGGCCGTACATACAATGAGCAGTTCTTC. Its translation: CSVGQLGGGRTYNEQFF.

In its sample, this clone was seen a few times. V is TRBV28 and J is TRBJ2-7, with D hard to call. Germline-derived CDR1 and CDR2 are MDHEN and SYDVKM. The CDR3 has 12 amino acids. V shed 3 bases and J shed 8 bases, with 11 bases lying between them. Written as DNA, the CDR3 is TGTGCCAGCAGTTTGAAGGGTTTCAAGCAGTACTTC. Its protein product is CASSLKGFKQYF.

The chain combines TRBV6-5 with TRBJ2-4; D is tentatively TRBD1 or TRBD2 (5 bases each). V was pared by 3 bases and J by 8 bases, with 14 bases between. The CDR3 spans 14 residues. Germline V gene lookup returns CDR1 MNHEY and CDR2 SVGAGI. CDR3 amino acids: CASSYGVTGHIQYF. The CDR3 DNA follows: TGTGCCAGCAGTTATGGGGTGACGGGACACATTCAGTACTTC.

This clone was seen a handful of times. The rearrangement links TRBV18 to TRBJ1-4, with 9 positions matching TRBD1. This CDR3 contains 14 residues. Losses at the gene ends were 6 bases for V and 8 bases for J; bases not matched to a gene: 7. Germline assignment: CDR1 KGHSH and CDR2 LQKENI. The CDR3 DNA is TGTGCCAGCTCTTCCGGGACAGGGAACGAAAAACTGTTTTTT. Its translation is CASSSGTGNEKLFF.

The CDR3 loop reads CASSPTSGGDVQFF. The CDR3 coding sequence is TGCGCCAGCAGTCCTACCTCAGGGGGGGACGTGCAGTTCTTC. The V call is TRBV23-1, the J call TRBJ2-1; D may match TRBD1 or TRBD2 (7 bases each). TRBV23-1 is marked as an open reading frame, function uncertain. V was shortened by 4 bases and J by 12 bases, with 19 bases between the two germline ends. The CDR3 has 14 residues.

CDR3 nucleotides: TGTGCCAGCAGTGTGATGGGACACCATAACACCGGGGAGCTGTTTTTT. As protein: CASSVMGHHNTGELFF. V is TRBV25-1 and J is TRBJ2-2, with D possibly matching TRBD1 (6 bases). This CDR3 has 16 residues. CDR1 and CDR2 from the germline V gene are MGHDK and SYGVNS. V gave up 4 bases and J gave up 2 bases, with 14 bases separating them.